One sample yielded the 27 T cell receptor beta chains listed below, sequenced in a study of cytomegalovirus exposure and HLA in healthy donors. The study ran its PCR with 60 Vbeta and 13 Jbeta primers. Some clones are missing from TCRdb's copy, which holds only in-frame ones; the method was immunoSEQ multiplex PCR. The repertoire consists of 100,000 to 150,000 clones, with 73% occurring once and the leading ten covering 4.8%. Sequencing was done on a sample of PBMCs. The source is a man aged 55-75 years in good health and CMV-seropositive.

The rearrangement links TRBV28 to TRBJ1-5; D is possibly TRBD1 (5 bases). This CDR3 has 14 amino acids. Germline V CDR1 and CDR2: MDHEN, SYDVKM. Trimming shortened V by 7 bases and J by 1 base, and 11 bases separated the two germline ends. CDR3 sequence (DNA): TGTGCCAGCAACCGGGGGGGAAGCAATCAGCCCCAGCATTTT. This gives the protein CASNRGGSNQPQHF.

This clone has just a few counts. The rearrangement uses TRBV6-4 and TRBJ1-5; maybe TRBD1 (6 bases). The CDR3 has 14 amino acids. V was pared by 4 bases and J by 5 bases, with 12 bases between. Germline V CDR1 and CDR2: MRHNA, SNTAGT. The CDR3 nucleotides are TGTGCCAGCAGTGCTAATGGGGGCGATCAGCCCCAGCATTTT. Translated, it gives CASSANGGDQPQHF.

The CDR3 region has the DNA TGTGCCTGGAATTCGGTCTCTTATACCATATATTTT. This translates into CAWNSVSYTIYF. V is TRBV30 and J is TRBJ1-3; D is undetermined. The length of the CDR3 is 12 residues. CDR1 and CDR2 from the germline V gene are GTSNPN and SVGIG (reference sequence). The ends were cut back, 4 bases at V and 10 bases at J, with 14 bases in the middle.

The chain recombines TRBV9 with TRBJ1-3, with D perhaps TRBD1 (5 bases). The V gene's germline CDR1 is SGDLS and CDR2 YYNGEE. V was clipped by 3 bases and J by 4 bases, with 14 bases between them. The CDR3 is 15 amino acids. This CDR3 is CASSDQGEEGNTIYF. The CDR3 coding sequence is TGTGCCAGCAGCGACCAAGGGGAGGAAGGAAACACCATATATTTT.

This clone was counted a few times. CDR3 loop: CASSPEVARNEQFF. In DNA form, the CDR3 reads TGCGCCAGCAGCCCAGAAGTAGCCCGGAATGAGCAGTTCTTC. The genes are TRBV4-1 and TRBJ2-1; D not certain. From germline, CDR1 is MGHRA and CDR2 YSYEKL. V was shortened by 4 bases and J by 7 bases, with 14 bases between the two germline ends. This CDR3 contains 14 residues.

The chain has TRBV6-1 and TRBJ1-2, with D unresolved. This CDR3 has 15 amino acids. Germline values: CDR1 MNHNS, CDR2 SASEGT. The germline V and J ends were trimmed by 2 bases and 1 base, with 11 bases remaining between them. The CDR3 is CASSEFDGFNYGYTF. The CDR3 bases are TGTGCCAGCAGTGAATTCGACGGGTTTAACTATGGCTACACCTTC.

The J gene is TRBJ1-1, the V gene TRBV2; 7 nucleotides line up with TRBD1. Germline lookup yields CDR1 SNHLY and CDR2 FYNNEI. The CDR3 is made up of 15 amino acids. The V and J ends lost 6 bases and 1 base, in that order; junction bases with no gene match: 8. The CDR3 sequence: CASRGQEYGNTEAFF. CDR3 coding DNA: TGTGCCAGCAGAGGACAGGAATACGGGAACACTGAAGCTTTCTTT. The full variable domain, rest sourced from reference TRBV2 and TRBJ1-1, is EPEVTQTPSHQVTQMGQEVILRCVPISNHLYFYWYRQILGQKVEFLVSFYNNEISEKSEIFDDQFSVERPDGSNFTLKIRSTKLEDSAMYFCASRGQEYGNTEAFFGQGTRLTVV.

The chain carries TRBV7-9 and TRBJ1-2; the D gene is possibly TRBD1 (5 bases). The CDR3 sequence is 13 residues long. CDR1 and CDR2 from the germline V gene are SEHNR and FQNEAQ (reference sequence). Trimming shortened V by 0 bases and J by 5 bases, and 7 bases separated the two germline ends. CDR3 loop: CASSLAGTYGYTF. CDR3 DNA: TGTGCCAGCAGCTTAGCTGGGACTTATGGCTACACCTTC.

This chain uses TRBV23-1 with TRBJ2-7; TRBD2 agrees at 7 bases. TRBV23-1 is treated as an ORF (open reading frame) with a function not yet certain. The CDR3 loop spans 17 amino acids. Trimming at V came to 2 bases and at J to 3 bases, leaving 13 bases not matched to a gene. The DNA for the CDR3 is TGCGCCAGCAGTCAACTGACTAGCCCGGGGGATTTCTACGAGCAGTACTTC. This codes for CASSQLTSPGDFYEQYF.

J is TRBJ2-6 and V is TRBV5-6; 7 bases agree with TRBD1. V lost 4 bases, J lost 1 base, and 2 bases stayed unmatched. Germline-derived CDR1 and CDR2 are SGHDT and YYEEEE. The CDR3 loop spans 15 amino acids. The CDR3 DNA reads TGTGCCAGCAGCAGGGGGCGTTCTGGGGCCAACGTCCTGACTTTC. It yields the protein CASSRGRSGANVLTF. Supplemented by reference TRBV5-6 and TRBJ2-6, the full variable domain reads DAGVTQSPTHLIKTRGQQVTLRCSPKSGHDTVSWYQQALGQGPQFIFQYYEEEERQRGNFPDRFSGHQFPNYSSELNVNALLLGDSALYLCASSRGRSGANVLTFGAGSRLTVL.

The V and J genes are TRBV29-1 and TRBJ2-2; 12 nucleotides line up with TRBD2. Unmatched junction bases numbered 9, after V lost 5 bases and J lost 8 bases. CDR1 is SQVTM, CDR2 ANQGSEA, per germline. The length of the CDR3 is 15 residues. The CDR3 coding sequence is TGCAGCGTTACTGGGACTAGCGGGCTATTGGGGGAGCTGTTTTTT. Protein: CSVTGTSGLLGELFF.

The V call is TRBV9, the J call TRBJ2-1; 7 bases agree with TRBD1. V was pared by 0 bases and J by 10 bases, with 10 bases of the junction left unmatched. The CDR3 totals 15 residues. Looked up from germline, CDR1 is SGDLS and CDR2 is YYNGEE. The CDR3 spells CASSVVDLTGQEQFF. The CDR3 DNA is TGTGCCAGCAGCGTAGTAGACTTGACAGGGCAGGAGCAGTTCTTC.

The chain recombines TRBV19 with TRBJ1-4, with 7 bases identical to TRBD1. The CDR3 has 14 amino acids. Germline trimming cut 9 bases from V and 5 bases from J; bases unmatched to any gene: 9. Per germline, CDR1 LNHDA and CDR2 SQIVND (reference sequence). CDR3 DNA: TGTGCCAGCGAGCCGGGACAGTGGAATGAAAAACTGTTTTTT. Protein sequence: CASEPGQWNEKLFF.

A few counts support this clone. V usage is TRBV28 and J usage is TRBJ2-6, with a tentative D call TRBD2 (6 bases). This CDR3 contains 15 residues. Germline assignment: CDR1 MDHEN and CDR2 SYDVKM. Trimming shortened V by 3 bases and J by 4 bases, and 10 bases separated the two germline ends. This CDR3 reads CASSLGGWGANVLTF. The DNA of the CDR3 is TGTGCCAGCAGTTTGGGGGGTTGGGGGGCCAACGTCCTGACTTTC.

In regard to this clone: The junction departs from germline at one end; a sequencing error may be responsible. The J gene is TRBJ1-5, the V gene TRBV28; D unresolved. The germline gives CDR1 MDHEN, CDR2 SYDVKM. This CDR3 region has 13 residues. The CDR3 DNA sequence: TGTGCCAGCATCCAACCTCCAGGTTCGATTTACTTATTT. This sequence encodes CASIQPPGSIYLF.

This rearrangement joins TRBV7-8 to TRBJ2-7; 9 bases are a match to TRBD1. CDR1 is SGHVS, CDR2 FQNEAQ, per germline. J lost 5 bases, V lost 3 bases, and 5 bases had no gene match. The length of the CDR3 is 14 residues. CDR3 DNA sequence: TGTGCCAGCAGCTTGGGACAGGGTCTCGACGAGCAGTACTTC. Protein product: CASSLGQGLDEQYF.

This chain uses TRBV5-1 with TRBJ1-3; D is possibly TRBD1 (6 bases). V lost 5 bases and J lost 9, with 15 bases in between. Germline values: CDR1 SGHRS, CDR2 YFSETQ. CDR3 length: 13 residues. The CDR3 DNA is TGCGCCAGCAGGCGCACGGGGACATTCACCATATATTTT. Translation: CASRRTGTFTIYF.

The rearrangement joins TRBV6-5 to TRBJ2-1; D is perhaps TRBD2 (5 bases). Germline V CDR1 and CDR2: MNHEY, SVGAGI. V was pared by 6 bases and J by 0 bases, with 12 bases between. The CDR3 has 15 residues. The CDR3 DNA is TGTGCCAGCAGCAAGGACTCCAGCTCCTACAATGAGCAGTTCTTC. This encodes CASSKDSSSYNEQFF.

This clone was detected only once. The rearrangement links TRBV9 to TRBJ2-1, with TRBD1 identical over 9 bases. In germline, CDR1 is SGDLS, CDR2 YYNGEE. V was pared by 4 bases and J by 6 bases, with 8 bases of the junction left unmatched. There are 15 residues in the CDR3. CDR3 DNA sequence: TGTGCCAGCAGCCCCACAGGGGGCGCAGGCAATGAGCAGTTCTTC. It specifies CASSPTGGAGNEQFF.

This chain links TRBV15 with TRBJ2-2, with D maybe TRBD1 (7 bases). V lost 1 base to trimming and J lost 5 bases, with 11 bases between them. Germline loops: CDR1 LNHNV, CDR2 YYDKDF (reference sequence). CDR3 length: 15 amino acids. The CDR3 loop is CATSRAQGGTGELFF. CDR3 sequence (DNA): TGTGCCACCAGCAGAGCCCAGGGGGGAACCGGGGAGCTGTTTTTT. Full variable domain (missing parts from reference TRBV15 and TRBJ2-2): DAMVIQNPRYQVTQFGKPVTLSCSQTLNHNVMYWYQQKSSQAPKLLFHYYDKDFNNEADTPDNFQSRRPNTSFCFLDIRSPGLGDTAMYLCATSRAQGGTGELFFGEGSRLTVL.

The chain uses TRBV7-3 and TRBJ2-3, with D possibly matching TRBD2 (7 bases). From germline, CDR1 is SGHTA and CDR2 FQGTGA. This CDR3 contains 15 residues. With 6 bases removed from V and 4 bases from J, the gap between germline ends came to 17 bases. The DNA of the CDR3 is TGTGCCAGCAGTCAAGGGGGGGAAGGGGCAGATACGCAGTATTTT. Residues: CASSQGGEGADTQYF.

V usage is TRBV30 and J usage is TRBJ1-4; the D is unclear. Germline assignment: CDR1 GTSNPN and CDR2 SVGIG (reference sequence). The CDR3 contains 13 residues. Trimming stripped 2 bases from V and 4 bases from J, with 8 bases between. CDR3 DNA: TGTGCCTGGAGTTGGGCTGGTAATGAAAAACTGTTTTTT. It encodes CAWSWAGNEKLFF.

This clone appeared a few times. This chain joins TRBV5-1 and TRBJ2-7; a weak D match, TRBD2 (5 bases). The V and J ends lost 4 bases and 9 bases respectively, with 20 bases between them. The CDR3 loop spans 14 amino acids. Germline V gene lookup returns CDR1 SGHRS and CDR2 YFSETQ. CDR3 bases: TGCGCCAGCAGCCCGGCAACGACTGAGGGAACGCAGTACTTC. Its protein product is CASSPATTEGTQYF.

DNA for the CDR3: TGTGCCAGCCTCAGGGGCACTGAAGCTTTCTTT. It encodes CASLRGTEAFF. The chain uses TRBV2 and TRBJ1-1, with D maybe TRBD1 (6 bases). Germline V gene data show CDR1 as SNHLY and CDR2 as FYNNEI. The CDR3 spans 11 residues. The V end was cut by 8 bases, the J end by 4 bases, with 8 bases between.

The rearrangement links TRBV5-4 to TRBJ1-4; possibly TRBD1 for D (6 bases). This CDR3 comprises 14 residues. Trimming pared 5 bases from V and 6 bases from J, leaving 14 bases between. Per the germline V gene, CDR1 is SGHNT and CDR2 is YYREEE (reference sequence). CDR3 loop: CASRSGTTDEKLFF. CDR3 in DNA: TGTGCCAGCAGATCCGGGACAACCGATGAAAAACTGTTTTTT.

The chain employs TRBV7-9 and TRBJ1-2, with TRBD1 as a possible D gene (5 bases). Germline loops: CDR1 SEHNR, CDR2 FQNEAQ (reference sequence). Trimming left V 7 bases short and J 3 bases short, with 15 bases between. This CDR3 contains 14 residues. The CDR3 nucleotides are TGTGCCAGCACCGGGGGGAGGGAATACTATGGCTACACCTTC. Translation gives CASTGGREYYGYTF.

The gene calls are TRBV27 and TRBJ1-2; 9 nucleotides match TRBD1. The J segment lost 6 bases and the V segment lost 6 bases, leaving 5 bases of the junction unmatched. CDR1 and CDR2 (germline): MNHEY, SMNVEV (reference sequence). This CDR3 has 13 residues. CDR3 region: CASRPRTGDGYTF. The CDR3 nucleotides read TGTGCCAGCAGGCCCCGGACAGGGGATGGCTACACCTTC.